These 17 T cell receptor beta chains came from one sample sequenced in a study of siplizumab effects on memory and regulatory T cells. Measured with immunoSEQ multiplex PCR; TCRdb has only the in-frame clones, and not every one. The table includes roughly 56,000 clones, around 98% detected once. Sequencing was done on a sample of naive CD8+ T cells sorted from blood. These receptors all come from a human donor in good health.

This chain connects TRBV10-3 to TRBJ2-7; 9 positions match TRBD1. The CDR3 sequence is 15 residues long. The V and J ends lost 7 bases and 4 bases, in that order; junction bases with no gene match: 11. Germline CDR1 is ENHRY and CDR2 is SYGVKD. CDR3 protein: CAITRTGEGSYEQYF. DNA for the CDR3: TGTGCCATCACCCGGACAGGGGAGGGCTCATACGAGCAGTACTTC.

The chain carries TRBV19 and TRBJ2-1, with 10 bases that match TRBD2. V gave up 4 bases and J gave up 6 bases; unmatched junction bases: 6. Germline V gene data show CDR1 as LNHDA and CDR2 as SQIVND (reference sequence). The CDR3 spans 15 residues. The CDR3 sequence is CASSRASGSINEQFF. The CDR3 DNA follows: TGTGCCAGTAGTAGGGCTAGCGGGAGTATCAATGAGCAGTTCTTC.

The V gene is TRBV7-8, the J gene TRBJ1-5; D remains ambiguous. Trimming left V 2 bases short and J 1 base short, with 6 bases between. This CDR3 spans 14 amino acids. Germline V gene lookup returns CDR1 SGHVS and CDR2 FQNEAQ. The CDR3 nucleotides are TGTGCCAGCAGCTTACTAGGAAGCAATCAGCCCCAGCATTTT. Translated, it gives CASSLLGSNQPQHF. The full variable domain, with the rest looked up from reference TRBV7-8 and TRBJ1-5, is GAGVSQSPRYKVAKRGQDVALRCDPISGHVSLFWYQQALGQGPEFLTYFQNEAQLDKSGLPSDRFFAERPEGSVSTLKIQRTQQEDSAVYLCASSLLGSNQPQHFGDGTRLSIL.

The rearrangement links TRBV29-1 to TRBJ2-5; D remains unclear. Germline values: CDR1 SQVTM, CDR2 ANQGSEA. Deletions cut 8 bases from V and 5 bases from J, with 15 bases between. The CDR3 is made up of 12 amino acids. For the CDR3, the DNA is TGCAGCTTCCCGGCAGAGAGGGAGACCCAGTACTTC. Protein sequence: CSFPAERETQYF.

The chain is built from TRBV7-8 and TRBJ2-7; 9 bases are shared with TRBD1. CDR3 size: 14 residues. The ends lost 0 bases at V and 3 bases at J; junction bases unmatched: 0. The germline V gene has CDR1 SGHVS and CDR2 FQNEAQ. The CDR3: CASSLADRGYEQYF. CDR3 nucleotides: TGTGCCAGCAGCTTAGCGGACAGGGGCTACGAGCAGTACTTC.

The chain employs TRBV6-5 and TRBJ1-1; TRBD1 aligns across 10 bases. Trimming at V came to 0 bases and at J to 5 bases, leaving 6 bases not matched to a gene. The germline V gene has CDR1 MNHEY and CDR2 SVGAGI. The CDR3 is 16 amino acids. In DNA, the CDR3 is TGTGCCAGCAGTTACTCACTTGACAGGGGGCGAACTGAAGCTTTCTTT. This gives the protein CASSYSLDRGRTEAFF.

This clone has just one count. CDR3 sequence reads: CASSETNTGELFF. The CDR3 DNA follows: TGCGCCAGCAGTGAGACGAACACCGGGGAGCTGTTTTTT. The J gene is TRBJ2-2, the V gene TRBV10-1; D unclear. This CDR3 spans 13 amino acids. Trimming shortened V by 2 bases and J by 0 bases, and 1 base separated the two germline ends. Germline CDR1 WNHNN, CDR2 SYGVQD (reference sequence).

The CDR3 bases are TGTGCCAGCAGTCCCTCTGGTGTCTACGAGCAGTACTTC. This encodes CASSPSGVYEQYF. This chain connects TRBV27 to TRBJ2-7; no reliable D call. Trimming cost V 5 bases and J 3 bases, with 11 bases left between them. CDR1 and CDR2 (germline): MNHEY, SMNVEV (reference sequence). This CDR3 comprises 13 residues.

The chain joins TRBV28 to TRBJ1-2; D is perhaps TRBD1 (6 bases). Germline V gene lookup returns CDR1 MDHEN and CDR2 SYDVKM. Trimming cost V 5 bases and J 4 bases, with 14 bases left between them. The CDR3 consists of 14 residues. The CDR3 loop is CASSLQGRGYGYTF. The CDR3 DNA reads as TGTGCCAGCAGTCTGCAGGGGAGAGGCTATGGCTACACCTTC.

V is TRBV29-1 and J is TRBJ2-3; 7 bases agree with TRBD2. Germline V lookup: CDR1 SQVTM, CDR2 ANQGSEA. The CDR3 is 13 amino acids. V lost 6 bases and J lost 1; bases outside the gene matches: 4. The CDR3: CSVLTSGTDTQYF. For the CDR3, the DNA is TGCAGCGTGCTTACTAGCGGCACAGATACGCAGTATTTT.

The chain joins TRBV9 to TRBJ2-7, with 7 bases matching TRBD1. V dropped 4 bases and J dropped 5; count of bases not matched to a gene: 6. The CDR3 is 13 amino acids. Germline V gives CDR1 SGDLS, CDR2 YYNGEE. In DNA form, the CDR3 reads TGTGCCAGCAGCCCAAGACAGGGCCACGAGCAGTACTTC. Translated, it gives CASSPRQGHEQYF.

This chain links TRBV18 with TRBJ2-6; D assignment may be TRBD1 or TRBD2 (5 bases each). The germline V and J ends were trimmed by 3 bases and 1 base, with 7 bases remaining between them. Germline CDR1 reads KGHSH; CDR2 reads LQKENI. CDR3 length equals 15 residues. CDR3 protein: CASSPGESGANVLTF. The DNA for the CDR3 is TGTGCCAGCTCACCGGGGGAATCTGGGGCCAACGTCCTGACTTTC.

This chain connects TRBV5-8 to TRBJ2-7; D is unclear. Germline values: CDR1 SGHTS, CDR2 YDEGEE. This CDR3 has 11 amino acids. The V gene lost 3 bases and the J gene lost 2 bases, with 3 bases spanning the gap. CDR3 DNA sequence: TGTGCCAGCAGCTCCACCTACGAGCAGTACTTC. Its translation is CASSSTYEQYF.

The J gene is TRBJ2-1, the V gene TRBV7-9, with D hard to call. Trimming took off 5 bases at V and 8 bases at J, with 7 bases between the two ends. The germline gives CDR1 SEHNR, CDR2 FQNEAQ (reference sequence). The CDR3 spans 11 residues. The CDR3 sequence: CASSPYDEQFF. The CDR3 DNA reads TGTGCCAGCAGCCCTTATGATGAGCAGTTCTTC.

V is TRBV11-2 and J is TRBJ1-6; D gene unclear. Trimming pared 1 base from V and 7 bases from J, leaving 5 bases between. This CDR3 has 13 residues. CDR1 and CDR2 (germline): SGHAT, FQNNGV. CDR3: CASSLGPNSPLHF. The CDR3 DNA reads as TGTGCCAGCAGCTTAGGGCCCAATTCACCCCTCCACTTT.

The V gene is TRBV25-1, the J gene TRBJ2-1, with a possible D match to TRBD1 (7 bases). V gave up 3 bases and J gave up 5 bases, with 11 bases separating them. Germline CDR1 MGHDK, CDR2 SYGVNS. The CDR3 extends over 14 amino acids. The CDR3 sequence: CASSDAGQNNEQFF. CDR3 sequence (DNA): TGTGCCAGCAGTGATGCGGGACAGAACAATGAGCAGTTCTTC.

V usage is TRBV4-2 and J usage is TRBJ2-1; 11 bases map to TRBD2. V lost 3 bases to trimming and J lost 10 bases; unmatched junction nucleotides: 14. The CDR3 is made up of 17 amino acids. Germline V gene lookup returns CDR1 LGHNA and CDR2 YNFKEQ. The CDR3 bases are TGTGCCAGCAGCCAGGACACCGGGACTAGCGGTTCATGGGAGCAGTTCTTC. Its protein product is CASSQDTGTSGSWEQFF.